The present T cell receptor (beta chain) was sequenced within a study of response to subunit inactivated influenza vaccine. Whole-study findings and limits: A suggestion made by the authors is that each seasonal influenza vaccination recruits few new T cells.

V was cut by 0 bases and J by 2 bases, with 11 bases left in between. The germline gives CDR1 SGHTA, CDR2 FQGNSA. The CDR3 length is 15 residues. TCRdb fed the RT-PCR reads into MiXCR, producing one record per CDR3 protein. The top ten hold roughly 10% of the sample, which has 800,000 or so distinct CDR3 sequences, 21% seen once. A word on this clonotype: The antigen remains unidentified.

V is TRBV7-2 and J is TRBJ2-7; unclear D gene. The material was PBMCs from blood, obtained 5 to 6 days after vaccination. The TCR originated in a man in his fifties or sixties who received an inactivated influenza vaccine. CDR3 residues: CASSLAGPITYEQYF. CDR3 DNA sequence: TGTGCCAGCAGCTTAGCCGGACCGATAACCTACGAGCAGTACTTC.